This is a list of T cell receptor beta chains from one sample in a study of glioma-infiltrating T cells after dendritic cell vaccination. Profiling relied on immunoSEQ multiplex PCR, and the TCRdb table lists in-frame clones only, not all of them. The data show some 100,000 clones, with 85% to 90% seen just once and over 2.5% held by the top ten. This specimen was blood, taken before dendritic cell vaccination. Source of these receptors: a human donor with glioblastoma. CDR3s include the opening cysteine and the closing phenylalanine or tryptophan. The D gene is left open where the match is weak. A clone size is listed for some rows: how often the clone was seen (once, few, many), or a class if it is expanded.

CDR3: CASRQDMNTEAFF; DNA: TGCGCCAGCAGACAGGATATGAACACTGAAGCTTTCTTT; J: TRBJ1-1; V: TRBV10-2; size: once; D: -
CDR3: CASSSDSLYGYTF; DNA: TGTGCCAGCAGCTCCGACAGCCTCTATGGCTACACCTTC; J: TRBJ1-2; V: TRBV5-4; size: -; D: -
CDR3: CASIRQGGQPQHF; DNA: TGTGCCAGCATAAGACAGGGTGGCCAGCCCCAGCATTTT; J: TRBJ1-5; V: TRBV6-5; size: -; D: TRBD1
CDR3: CASISFSTGETEAFF; DNA: TGTGCCAGTATTTCCTTCTCGACAGGGGAGACTGAAGCTTTCTTT; J: TRBJ1-1; V: TRBV19; size: few; D: TRBD1
CDR3: CASTPGSGGQSTDTQYF; DNA: TGCGCCAGCACCCCCGGGAGCGGGGGGCAGAGCACAGATACGCAGTATTTT; J: TRBJ2-3; V: TRBV4-1; size: -; D: TRBD2
CDR3: CASRTGRNTEAFF; DNA: TGTGCCAGCAGGACAGGGAGGAACACTGAAGCTTTCTTT; J: TRBJ1-1; V: TRBV2; size: few; D: TRBD1
CDR3: CASSRGVAGTTPYEQYF; DNA: TGTGCCAGCAGCAGGGGGGTAGCGGGGACAACCCCTTACGAGCAGTACTTC; J: TRBJ2-7; V: TRBV7-2; size: -; D: TRBD2
CDR3: CASSRRASGVRGTGELFF; DNA: TGTGCCAGCAGCCGGCGGGCTAGCGGGGTCCGAGGCACCGGGGAGCTGTTTTTT; J: TRBJ2-2; V: TRBV5-6; size: many; D: TRBD2
CDR3: CASSYRQGSNTEAFF; DNA: TGTGCCAGCAGCTATAGACAGGGGAGCAACACTGAAGCTTTCTTT; J: TRBJ1-1; V: TRBV7-2; size: -; D: TRBD1
CDR3: CASSLRTATTDYEQYF; DNA: TGTGCCAGCAGCTTAAGGACAGCGACTACGGACTACGAGCAGTACTTC; J: TRBJ2-7; V: TRBV13; size: -; D: -
CDR3: CASSKEQGGETQYF; DNA: TGTGCCAGCTCAAAGGAACAGGGGGGCGAGACCCAGTACTTC; J: TRBJ2-5; V: TRBV18; size: -; D: TRBD1
CDR3: CASSLVGQGSGNTIYF; DNA: TGTGCCAGCAGCTTGGTGGGACAGGGGTCTGGAAACACCATATATTTT; J: TRBJ1-3; V: TRBV5-4; size: -; D: TRBD1
CDR3: CASRTGTGWNYEQYF; DNA: TGTGCCAGCAGAACCGGGACAGGGTGGAACTACGAGCAGTACTTC; J: TRBJ2-7; V: TRBV5-5; size: -; D: TRBD1
CDR3: CASSLDNRDYGYTF; DNA: TGCGCCAGCAGCTTGGATAACAGGGACTATGGCTACACCTTC; J: TRBJ1-2; V: TRBV5-1; size: -; D: -
CDR3: CASSPEVELTYEQYF; DNA: TGTGCCAGCAGCCCCGAGGTGGAGTTAACCTACGAGCAGTACTTC; J: TRBJ2-7; V: TRBV7-7; size: -; D: -
CDR3: CASSVGVGTEAFF; DNA: TGTGCCAGCAGCGTCGGGGTTGGCACTGAAGCTTTCTTT; J: TRBJ1-1; V: TRBV9; size: -; D: -
CDR3: CASSPGTSGTQYF; DNA: TGTGCCAGCTCACCAGGGACTTCCGGGACCCAGTACTTC; J: TRBJ2-5; V: TRBV18; size: -; D: -
CDR3: CASSQDKAGGPYEQFF; DNA: TGTGCCAGCAGCCAAGATAAGGCGGGAGGGCCCTATGAGCAGTTCTTC; J: TRBJ2-1; V: TRBV4-2; size: few; D: TRBD2
CDR3: CASSNPPGHLSGSPLHF; DNA: TGTGCCAGCAGCAACCCTCCGGGACACCTCAGTGGGTCACCCCTCCACTTT; J: TRBJ1-6; V: TRBV7-9; size: -; D: -
CDR3: CATSRESGAGELFF; DNA: TGTGCCACCAGCAGAGAATCAGGCGCCGGGGAGCTGTTTTTT; J: TRBJ2-2; V: TRBV15; size: -; D: -
CDR3: CASSNSGWNEQFF; DNA: TGTGCCAGTAGTAATTCAGGGTGGAATGAGCAGTTCTTC; J: TRBJ2-1; V: TRBV19; size: -; D: -
CDR3: CASSFGVDSQETQYF; DNA: TGTGCCAGCAGTTTCGGAGTGGACAGCCAAGAGACCCAGTACTTC; J: TRBJ2-5; V: TRBV6-5; size: -; D: -
CDR3: CASSPQSTGKLFF; DNA: TGTGCCAGCAGTCCTCAATCGACAGGAAAACTGTTTTTT; J: TRBJ1-4; V: TRBV27; size: -; D: -
CDR3: CASSVDRVYAF; DNA: TGTGCCAGCAGTGTAGACAGGGTGTACGCCTTC; J: TRBJ1-2; V: TRBV25-1; size: -; D: TRBD1
CDR3: CAISESSPSQQYF; DNA: TGTGCCATCAGTGAGTCGAGCCCGAGTCAGCAGTACTTC; J: TRBJ2-7; V: TRBV10-3; size: -; D: -
CDR3: CASSEASITDTQYF; DNA: TGTGCCAGCAGTGAAGCGAGTATCACAGATACGCAGTATTTT; J: TRBJ2-3; V: TRBV2; size: -; D: -
CDR3: CAWTAAVPYNEQFF; DNA: TGTGCCTGGACTGCCGCGGTTCCCTACAATGAGCAGTTCTTC; J: TRBJ2-1; V: TRBV30; size: -; D: -
CDR3: CASSLGGWDEKLFF; DNA: TGTGCCAGCAGTTTAGGGGGCTGGGATGAAAAACTGTTTTTT; J: TRBJ1-4; V: TRBV27; size: few; D: -
CDR3: CASSAGEGEQFF; DNA: TGTGCCAGCAGCGCCGGGGAGGGTGAGCAGTTCTTC; J: TRBJ2-1; V: TRBV9; size: once; D: TRBD2
CDR3: CASSYSRLPETQYF; DNA: TGTGCCAGCAGTTACTCGAGGCTACCAGAGACCCAGTACTTC; J: TRBJ2-5; V: TRBV6-5; size: -; D: -
CDR3: CASSSGWDRDRESYEQYF; DNA: TGTGCCAGCAGCTCGGGGTGGGACCGGGACAGGGAGTCCTACGAGCAGTACTTC; J: TRBJ2-7; V: TRBV7-9; size: -; D: TRBD1
CDR3: CASGPDRGAGELFF; DNA: TGTGCTAGTGGTCCGGACAGGGGGGCCGGGGAGCTGTTTTTT; J: TRBJ2-2; V: TRBV12-5; size: -; D: TRBD1
CDR3: CASSYRGRNIQYF; DNA: TGTGCCAGCAGTTACAGGGGCAGGAACATTCAGTACTTC; J: TRBJ2-4; V: TRBV27; size: -; D: TRBD1
CDR3: CASSKTPGLAAFTTQYF; DNA: TGCGCCAGCAGTAAAACCCCGGGACTAGCGGCTTTTACGACCCAGTACTTC; J: TRBJ2-5; V: TRBV4-1; size: -; D: TRBD2
CDR3: CASSQPGQVLSYGYTF; DNA: TGTGCCAGCAGCCAACCAGGACAGGTGTTGAGCTATGGCTACACCTTC; J: TRBJ1-2; V: TRBV4-2; size: -; D: TRBD1
CDR3: CASSMTGENQPQHF; DNA: TGTGCCAGTAGTATGACAGGGGAAAATCAGCCCCAGCATTTT; J: TRBJ1-5; V: TRBV19; size: -; D: TRBD1
CDR3: CASSLFASGGATYNEQFF; DNA: TGCGCCAGCAGCTTGTTTGCTAGCGGGGGGGCCACCTACAATGAGCAGTTCTTC; J: TRBJ2-1; V: TRBV5-1; size: once; D: TRBD2
CDR3: CASSETSGTDTYGYTF; DNA: TGTGCCAGCAGTGAAACATCCGGGACAGATACTTATGGCTACACCTTC; J: TRBJ1-2; V: TRBV6-1; size: -; D: TRBD1